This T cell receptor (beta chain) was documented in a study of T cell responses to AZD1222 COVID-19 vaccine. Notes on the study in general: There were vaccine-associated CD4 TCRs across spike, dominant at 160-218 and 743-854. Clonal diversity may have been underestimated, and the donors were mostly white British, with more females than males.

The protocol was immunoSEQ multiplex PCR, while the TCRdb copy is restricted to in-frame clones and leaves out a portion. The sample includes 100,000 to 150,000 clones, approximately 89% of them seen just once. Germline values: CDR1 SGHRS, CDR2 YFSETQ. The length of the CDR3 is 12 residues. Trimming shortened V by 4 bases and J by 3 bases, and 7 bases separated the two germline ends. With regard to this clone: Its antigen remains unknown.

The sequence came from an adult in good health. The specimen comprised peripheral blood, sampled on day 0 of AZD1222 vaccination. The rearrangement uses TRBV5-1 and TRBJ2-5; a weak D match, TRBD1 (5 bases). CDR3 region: CASSQGKETQYF. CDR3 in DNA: TGCGCCAGCAGCCAGGGAAAAGAGACCCAGTACTTC.